Listed below are T cell receptor beta chains from one sample, sequenced in a study of CD8 T cells in Susac syndrome. A single record per CDR3 protein comes from TCRdb applying MiXCR to the immunoSEQ multiplex PCR reads. Among about 160,000 distinct CDR3 sequences, 90% to 96% were seen once, and the ten largest hold 0.095% to 0.15%. Source material: CD4+ T cells from PBMCs. The receptor source for this set is a human donor with Susac syndrome. CDR3s include the opening cysteine and the closing phenylalanine or tryptophan. A D gene is named only where the DNA matches it firmly. Some rows mark clone size as missing; the rest say once, few, many or name a class of expanded clone.

- - TRBJ2-5 TRBV15 TGTGCCACCAGCAGAGATTCCAGGGACTTTCCGCGGACCCAGTACTTC CATSRDSRDFPRTQYF
- - TRBJ2-3 TRBV11-2 TGTGCCAGCAGCTGGGGCGCCATAGATACGCAGTATTTT CASSWGAIDTQYF
- - TRBJ2-7 TRBV6-5 TGTGCCAGCGGGAGTATCTTTGTGGACGAGCAGTACTTC CASGSIFVDEQYF
- once TRBJ1-1 TRBV5-1 TGCGCCAGCAGCTTGGAGCCGGTGGGGGTGACTGAAGCTTTCTTT CASSLEPVGVTEAFF
- - TRBJ2-7 TRBV28 TGTGCCAGCAGCCAAACCCTCTACGAGCAGTACTTC CASSQTLYEQYF
- - TRBJ1-2 TRBV20-1 TGCAGTGCTAGAGGGACTACCTATGGCTACACCTTC CSARGTTYGYTF
- - TRBJ1-2 TRBV30 TGTGCCTGGACAGGGGCTAACTATGGCTACACCTTC CAWTGANYGYTF
- - TRBJ1-1 TRBV3-1 TGTGCCAGCAGCCAAACCAACACTGAAGCTTTCTTT CASSQTNTEAFF
- - TRBJ2-3 TRBV20-1 TGCGGAGGGGGGCTACACGACACAGATACGCAGTATTTT CGGGLHDTDTQYF
TRBD1 - TRBJ1-1 TRBV30 TGTGCCTGGAGTCCCAACAGGGGGCCTGAAGCTTTCTTT CAWSPNRGPEAFF
TRBD2 - TRBJ2-3 TRBV27 TGTGCCAGCAGTTCTCGACCTTTTCCTCTAGCGGGAGGCCTTAAAGGAGATACGCAGTATTTT CASSSRPFPLAGGLKGDTQYF
- - TRBJ1-4 TRBV6-5 TGTGTCGATTACCGGGTCCTAAATGAAAAACTGTTTTTT CVDYRVLNEKLFF
- - TRBJ2-3 TRBV18 TGTGCCAGCTCACCGAATGTGGGGACAGATACGCAGTATTTT CASSPNVGTDTQYF
- - TRBJ2-5 TRBV2 TGTGCCAGCACCCCACGACATGTCCAAGAGACCCAGTACTTC CASTPRHVQETQYF
- - TRBJ1-2 TRBV4-3 TGCGCCAGCAGCCAAGAAGGAAGAACGGACTATGGCTACACCTTC CASSQEGRTDYGYTF
TRBD1 - TRBJ2-4 TRBV6-2/TRBV6-3 TGTGCCAGCAGTTCAGCGGACAGGGCAGCCAAAAACATTCAGTACTTC CASSSADRAAKNIQYF
- - TRBJ2-2 TRBV20-1 TGCAGTGCTAGTTTCACAAACACCGGGGAGCTGTTTTTT CSASFTNTGELFF
- - TRBJ2-5 TRBV5-1 TGCGCCAGCAGCCCTGGGGAGTTACAAGAGACCCAGTACTTC CASSPGELQETQYF
TRBD1 - TRBJ1-2 TRBV4-3 TGCGCCAGCAGCCAAAACAGGGGAACTTCGGCCGGCTACACCTTC CASSQNRGTSAGYTF
TRBD2 once TRBJ2-5 TRBV5-1 TGCGCCAGCAGCCCCGCCGGGACTAGCGGGGGGCCGGAGACCCAGTACTTC CASSPAGTSGGPETQYF
- - TRBJ1-2 TRBV2 TGTGCCAGTCGCCGGGGTGACTATGGCTACACCTTC CASRRGDYGYTF
- - TRBJ2-6 TRBV28 TGTGCCCACCAGGGAGAACCTGGGGCCAACGTCCTGACTTTC CAHQGEPGANVLTF
TRBD2 - TRBJ2-1 TRBV29-1 TGCAGCGGAGGGACTAGCGGGTATAATGAGCAGTTCTTC CSGGTSGYNEQFF
- - TRBJ1-1 TRBV25-1 TGTGCCAGCAGTGATTCGTTGAGGAACACTGAAGCTTTCTTT CASSDSLRNTEAFF
- - TRBJ2-6 TRBV15 TGTGCCACCAGCAGACAGTTGGGTAGTGGGTCTGGGGCCAACGTCCTGACTTTC CATSRQLGSGSGANVLTF
- - TRBJ2-3 TRBV28 TGTGCCAGCAGTTTCGCAGGAGCCGGATCAACAGATACGCAGTATTTT CASSFAGAGSTDTQYF
- - TRBJ1-1 TRBV25-1 TGTGCCAACCAGAAGAACACTGAAGCTTTCTTT CANQKNTEAFF
- - TRBJ1-5 TRBV15 TGTGCCACCAGCAGGGCTTATGACAGCCCGAATCAGCCCCAGCATTTT CATSRAYDSPNQPQHF
- - TRBJ2-1 TRBV7-2 TGTGCCAGCAGCCCGACACTAGGATTATACAATGAGCAGTTCTTC CASSPTLGLYNEQFF
- - TRBJ2-3 TRBV14 TGTGCCAGCAGCGAGGCCCCGTTAGCCACAGATACGCAGTATTTT CASSEAPLATDTQYF
- - TRBJ2-5 TRBV28 TGTGCCAGCATAGGGGACACAAAAGAGACCCAGTACTTC CASIGDTKETQYF
- once TRBJ2-3 TRBV24-1 TGTGCCACCAGTAGCGGCTTACAAGGGGGTAGCACGCAGTATTTT CATSSGLQGGSTQYF
TRBD2 - TRBJ2-3 TRBV7-6 TGTGCCAGCAGCCAAAGACTAGCGGGAGGAACAGATACGCAGTATTTT CASSQRLAGGTDTQYF
TRBD1 few TRBJ2-2 TRBV18 TGTGCCAGCTCTAGAGACAGGGCCGACACCGGGGAGCTGTTTTTT CASSRDRADTGELFF
- - TRBJ2-2 TRBV29-1 TGCAGCGTTGCCCCCGGCGGGGCCTCCGCGTACGGGGAGCTGTTTTTT CSVAPGGASAYGELFF
- - TRBJ2-4 TRBV28 TGTGCCAGCAGCCCTTCCCTTGGGGCCGCGGCCAAAAACATTCAGTACTTC CASSPSLGAAAKNIQYF
- once TRBJ2-6 TRBV28 TGTGCCAGCACCCCGGGGGCTGGGGCCAACGTCCTGACTTTC CASTPGAGANVLTF
- once TRBJ2-3 TRBV14 TGTGCCAGCAGCCAAGATGGGGGGCGTCCGCAGTGGGATACGCAGTATTTT CASSQDGGRPQWDTQYF
TRBD2 - TRBJ2-7 TRBV30 TGTGCCTGGAGTGTACTAGCGGGATCCTACGAGCAGTACTTC CAWSVLAGSYEQYF
TRBD2 - TRBJ2-5 TRBV5-1 TGCGCCAGCAGCCCAGCGGGAGTAGGGGAGACCCAGTACTTC CASSPAGVGETQYF
TRBD2 - TRBJ2-1 TRBV27 TGTGCCAGCAGTTTATCCGGGGGACTAGCGGGAGTAGGGGAGCAGTTCTTC CASSLSGGLAGVGEQFF
- once TRBJ2-6 TRBV6-1 TGTGCCAGCAGTCGCAATCCACAGGGAATAGTCTCTGGGGCCAACGTCCTGACTTTC CASSRNPQGIVSGANVLTF
- - TRBJ2-7 TRBV20-1 TGCAGTGCTAGTTTTATCGAGCAGTACTTC CSASFIEQYF
TRBD1 - TRBJ1-5 TRBV6-1 TGTGCCAGCAGCGACCTGGACAGGTTGCGGAATCAGCCCCAGCATTTT CASSDLDRLRNQPQHF
- - TRBJ2-3 TRBV24-1 TGTGCCACCAGTGATTTGAGGGGCCCGGATACGCAGTATTTT CATSDLRGPDTQYF
- - TRBJ1-2 TRBV29-1 TGCAGCGTTGAAGATAGAGGGGGATCAAACTATGGCTACACCTTC CSVEDRGGSNYGYTF
- once TRBJ1-2 TRBV9 TGTGCCAGCAGTACGCAGAGCGGCTACACCTTC CASSTQSGYTF
- - TRBJ1-6 TRBV23-1 TGCGCCAGCAGTCCCATCTGGCTTGTTTCACCCCTCCACTTT CASSPIWLVSPLHF
- - TRBJ2-5 TRBV20-1 TGCAGTGCTTCGGACAGAAGACAAGAGACCCAGTACTTC CSASDRRQETQYF
- - TRBJ2-5 TRBV19 TGTGCCAGTAGTATGCAAGTACGGGAGACCCAGTACTTC CASSMQVRETQYF
TRBD1 - TRBJ2-5 TRBV28 TGTGCCAGCAGTTTAGACAGGGCCGGGACCCAGTACTTC CASSLDRAGTQYF
- once TRBJ2-5 TRBV9 TGTGCCAGCAGCGTAGCTACCAGGGAGACCCAGTACTTC CASSVATRETQYF
TRBD1 - TRBJ2-5 TRBV15 TGTGCCACCAGCCCTCGCCCGGGACAGGGACGGTGGGAGACCCAGTACTTC CATSPRPGQGRWETQYF
- - TRBJ2-7 TRBV28 TGTGCCAGCAGCCCGGACCCCTACGAGCAGTACTTC CASSPDPYEQYF
- - TRBJ2-7 TRBV27 TGTGCCAGCAGTACAGGGTCGTGGTACGAGCAGTACTTC CASSTGSWYEQYF
TRBD2 - TRBJ2-3 TRBV3-1 TGTGCCAGCAGCCAAGAAAGGATCGCGGGGGGGGGAGATACGCAGTATTTT CASSQERIAGGGDTQYF
- - TRBJ2-4 TRBV28 TGTGCCAGCCACCACGGAGGGGCCAAAAACATTCAGTACTTC CASHHGGAKNIQYF